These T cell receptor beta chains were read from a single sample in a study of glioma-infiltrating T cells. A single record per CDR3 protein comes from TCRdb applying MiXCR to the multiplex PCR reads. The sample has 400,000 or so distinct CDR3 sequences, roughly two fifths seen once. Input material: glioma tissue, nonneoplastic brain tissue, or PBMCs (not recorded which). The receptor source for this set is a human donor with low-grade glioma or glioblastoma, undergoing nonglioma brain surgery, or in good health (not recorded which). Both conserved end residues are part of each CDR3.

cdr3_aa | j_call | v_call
CASSIGDRGQSFF | TRBJ1-1 | TRBV19
CASSLKANTGELFF | TRBJ2-2 | TRBV28
CASSVGARVNTGELFF | TRBJ2-2 | TRBV6-1
CSAREGSQEAFF | TRBJ1-1 | TRBV20-1
CSVEQENYGYTF | TRBJ1-2 | TRBV29-1
CSDNFRGGYTF | TRBJ1-2 | TRBV29-1
CASSQGPAGGLDTQYF | TRBJ2-3 | TRBV6-2/TRBV6-3
CASSQVGLAAYEQYF | TRBJ2-7 | TRBV4-2
CSASQENTGELFF | TRBJ2-2 | TRBV20-1
CASNSQGVEQPQHF | TRBJ1-5 | TRBV12-3/TRBV12-4
CASSLMPATNEKLFF | TRBJ1-4 | TRBV27
CASSFGPDLTEAFF | TRBJ1-1 | TRBV11-1
CASSSVNRDRRSNYGYTF | TRBJ1-2 | TRBV11-2
CASSLRTGLNEQFF | TRBJ2-1 | TRBV28
CASSPNNYGYTF | TRBJ1-2 | TRBV28
CASSYLRGRAEAFF | TRBJ1-1 | TRBV6-2/TRBV6-3
CASSSKGVDQPQHF | TRBJ1-5 | TRBV7-9
CASGRSGLAGAGELFF | TRBJ2-2 | TRBV3-1
CASSLVGFNQPQHF | TRBJ1-5 | TRBV6-2/TRBV6-3
CASSVVSGESYEQYF | TRBJ2-7 | TRBV6-1
CASSLTPGQGGETQYF | TRBJ2-5 | TRBV7-3
CASSFPGGGNTIYF | TRBJ1-3 | TRBV7-2
CSARPTGQETQYF | TRBJ2-5 | TRBV20-1
CASSLNRDIDSPLHF | TRBJ1-6 | TRBV27
CASRTGATNEKLFF | TRBJ1-4 | TRBV28
CASSKPGLAATGELFF | TRBJ2-2 | TRBV6-1
CASSWGGNYGYTF | TRBJ1-2 | TRBV28
CSASGARAWQPQHF | TRBJ1-5 | TRBV20-1
CASSLGPSGPYNEQFF | TRBJ2-1 | TRBV7-3
CASSLNPSGYEQYF | TRBJ2-7 | TRBV7-2
CATRFLTGELFF | TRBJ2-2 | TRBV15
CASSLVAAGGGDEDTQYF | TRBJ2-3 | TRBV5-1
CASSYTSGRIDTQYF | TRBJ2-3 | TRBV7-3
CASSPKIRISVGNEQFF | TRBJ2-1 | TRBV7-9
CASSLGSKYNEQFF | TRBJ2-1 | TRBV7-3
CASSPLGWFEGASSYEQYF | TRBJ2-7 | TRBV12-3/TRBV12-4
CASSESGGFGYTF | TRBJ1-2 | TRBV7-3
CASSFRGEKLFF | TRBJ1-4 | TRBV7-2
CASSQDGGYKEAFF | TRBJ1-1 | TRBV4-2
CASSPGLGGYTF | TRBJ1-2 | TRBV2